This is a list of T cell receptor beta chains from one sample in a study of CD8 T cells in Susac syndrome. TCRdb ran MiXCR on the immunoSEQ multiplex PCR reads and lists one entry per CDR3 protein. Of about 130,000 distinct CDR3 sequences in the sample, approximately 94% were seen once. Material for sequencing was CD4+ T cells from PBMCs. All receptors derive from a human donor with multiple sclerosis. CDR3s include the opening cysteine and the closing phenylalanine or tryptophan. D genes are given only for firm matches. Size values are once, few and many counts, or a class for expanded clones, and some rows have none.

len	d_gene	v_gene	abundance	j_gene	CDR3nt	CDR3aa
14	TRBD1	TRBV28	-	TRBJ1-5	TGTGCCAGCACCACTGGACAGGGCAATCAGCCCCAGCATTTT	CASTTGQGNQPQHF
15	-	TRBV24-1	once	TRBJ2-1	TGTGCCACCAGTGATCCCCAGGCGGTTCCCCATGAGCAGTTCTTC	CATSDPQAVPHEQFF
17	-	TRBV4-1	-	TRBJ1-1	TGCGCCAGCAGCCAACTATTCGGGGGGCGGAAGAACACTGAAGCTTTCTTT	CASSQLFGGRKNTEAFF
13	-	TRBV30	once	TRBJ2-1	TGTGCCTGGGGGGACGGAGCCTACAATGAGCAGTTCTTC	CAWGDGAYNEQFF
13	-	TRBV18	once	TRBJ2-7	TGTGCCAGCTCACCCGGGGACGGAAGCGAGCAGTACTTC	CASSPGDGSEQYF
15	TRBD1	TRBV2	-	TRBJ2-1	TGTGCCAGCAGCATATCGGGACAGGGTAGCAATGAGCAGTTCTTC	CASSISGQGSNEQFF
15	-	TRBV4-2	-	TRBJ2-5	TGTGCCAGCAGCCAAGAACAAGGGGCCCAAGAGACCCAGTACTTC	CASSQEQGAQETQYF
11	-	TRBV20-1	-	TRBJ2-3	TGCAGTGCTAGAGTACGGGAGACGCAGTATTTT	CSARVRETQYF
15	TRBD1	TRBV5-1	-	TRBJ2-6	TGCGCCAGCAGCCGAGACAGGGCTGGGGCCAACGTCCTGACTTTC	CASSRDRAGANVLTF
16	-	TRBV4-2	-	TRBJ2-7	TGTGCCAGCAGCCATCAGGACCAGAGACGTTTCTACGAGCAGTACTTC	CASSHQDQRRFYEQYF
13	-	TRBV2	-	TRBJ1-1	TGTGCCAGCAGCGCTTCATACCACACTGAAGCTTTCTTT	CASSASYHTEAFF
15	TRBD1	TRBV15	-	TRBJ2-3	TGTGCCACCAGCAGAGGACAGGGGGCAGGAGATACGCAGTATTTT	CATSRGQGAGDTQYF
12	TRBD2	TRBV6-6	-	TRBJ2-5	TGTGCCAGCACCATCGGGGGGGAGACCCAGTACTTC	CASTIGGETQYF
13	-	TRBV12-3/TRBV12-4	-	TRBJ2-7	TGTGCCAGCAGTTGGGACACTTCTTACGAGCAGTACTTC	CASSWDTSYEQYF
14	TRBD1	TRBV5-1	few	TRBJ2-7	TGCGCCAGCAGAAAAGGGGGCAAGGAGTGGGAGCAGTACTTC	CASRKGGKEWEQYF
17	-	TRBV6-2/TRBV6-3	-	TRBJ2-1	TGTGCCAGCAGTTCTCTTGGCGGTGTTTCCTCCTACAATGAGCAGTTCTTC	CASSSLGGVSSYNEQFF
14	TRBD1	TRBV20-1	-	TRBJ1-2	TGCAGTGCCAAAGATACAAGGGGGCGTGGTGGCTACACCTTC	CSAKDTRGRGGYTF
17	-	TRBV12-3/TRBV12-4	once	TRBJ1-5	TGTGCCAGCAGTTTAGGAAGCGGGTTCCATAGCAATCAGCCCCAGCATTTT	CASSLGSGFHSNQPQHF
15	TRBD1	TRBV5-1	-	TRBJ1-2	TGCGCCAGCAGCTTGGCGGACAGGGCCGGGGATGGCTACACCTTC	CASSLADRAGDGYTF
13	-	TRBV9	-	TRBJ2-1	TGTGCCAGCAGCGTAGTTGGTAGCTTGGAGCAGTTCTTC	CASSVVGSLEQFF
14	-	TRBV29-1	-	TRBJ2-5	TGCAGCGTTGCCAGGGTGGCTGGAGTAGAGACCCAGTACTTC	CSVARVAGVETQYF
15	-	TRBV9	-	TRBJ2-2	TGTGCCAGCAGCGTAGAGGGGTCCAGGGCCGGGGAGCTGTTTTTT	CASSVEGSRAGELFF
15	TRBD2	TRBV19	-	TRBJ2-7	TGTGCCATTCCGAGTGGAGGGAGGGCCGAAGGCGAGCAGTACTTC	CAIPSGGRAEGEQYF
13	-	TRBV18	-	TRBJ2-1	TGTGCCAGCTCGCCTACCAGTGGGGACGAGCAGTTCTTC	CASSPTSGDEQFF
16	TRBD1	TRBV19	few	TRBJ1-1	TGTGCCAGTAGCAGGGGACAGGGGAATTTGAACACTGAAGCTTTCTTT	CASSRGQGNLNTEAFF
19	TRBD1	TRBV20-1	-	TRBJ1-1	TGCAGTGCTAGACCTCGGACAGGAGTTTCCCCCAGGTTGAACACTGAAGCTTTCTTT	CSARPRTGVSPRLNTEAFF
13	-	TRBV3-1	-	TRBJ2-1	TGTGCCAGCAGCCCGAGGGGGAACAATGAGCAGTTCTTC	CASSPRGNNEQFF
14	TRBD1	TRBV7-7	-	TRBJ2-5	TGTGCCAGCAGCTTCGGACAGGGGAAAGAGACCCAGTACTTC	CASSFGQGKETQYF
17	TRBD1	TRBV7-2	-	TRBJ2-3	TGTGCCAGCAGCTCATTGACAGGGCCCGGTAGGACAGATACGCAGTATTTT	CASSSLTGPGRTDTQYF
14	-	TRBV18	-	TRBJ2-7	TGTGCCAGCTCACCACCGGCCAGTATCTACGAGCAGTACTTC	CASSPPASIYEQYF
14	TRBD2	TRBV12-3/TRBV12-4	-	TRBJ2-7	TGTGCCAGCAGTTACGGTGGGGGGGTCTACGAGCAGTACTTC	CASSYGGGVYEQYF
16	TRBD1	TRBV5-4	-	TRBJ2-7	TGTGCCAGCAGCTCGACCGGGACAGGGTTCTCCTACGAGCAGTACTTC	CASSSTGTGFSYEQYF
11	-	TRBV2	once	TRBJ1-1	TGTGCCAGCACTGCCTACACTGAAGCTTTCTTT	CASTAYTEAFF
15	-	TRBV6-1	-	TRBJ1-2	TGTGCCAGCAGAGGAACTCCGGGACAAAATTCTGGCTACACCTTC	CASRGTPGQNSGYTF
15	TRBD1	TRBV5-1	-	TRBJ1-6	TGCGCCAGCAGCTTGCCGGCAGGGGGAAATTCACCCCTCCACTTT	CASSLPAGGNSPLHF
15	-	TRBV20-1	-	TRBJ1-1	TGCAGTGCTAGAGGGACAGTGACGACGAACACTGAAGCTTTCTTT	CSARGTVTTNTEAFF